This T cell receptor (beta chain) was sequenced for a study of blood T cells in healthy people across ages. This clonotype appeared a few times. Its antigen is unknown. Peripheral blood, roughly 9.1 milliliters per donor, was collected. Study results and caveats: Getting older went along with TCR beta diversity per million T cells dropping roughly linearly.

Next came a second PCR, run for about 6 to 11 cycles, which used a sample-barcoded 5' primer along with a J-beta primer mix. One entry per CDR3 protein results from TCRdb running MiXCR on the 5' RACE reads. The sample shows under 2,000,000 distinct CDR3 sequences, roughly 49% of them seen only once. Trimming pared 5 bases from V and 4 bases from J, leaving 9 bases between. CDR3 size: 13 residues. Germline CDR1 SGHTA, CDR2 FQGNSA. The clonotype comes from a woman aged 40 to 50 in good health. Sequencing used blood. V gene TRBV7-2 combines with J gene TRBJ2-1; no definite D call. CDR3 DNA: TGTGCCAGCAGCGTTAACCAATACAATGAGCAGTTCTTC. Translating gives CASSVNQYNEQFF.